One sample yielded the 21 T cell receptor beta chains listed below, sequenced in a study of blood T cells in healthy people across ages. Primers used in a second PCR of about 7 to 12 cycles were a sample-barcoded 5' primer and a J-beta primer mix. Each CDR3 protein is one row after TCRdb ran MiXCR on the 5' RACE reads. The sample consists of 1 million or so distinct CDR3 sequences, 40% to 50% of them appearing once. The sequenced sample consisted of blood. Every receptor here comes from a woman aged 55-70 years in good health.

The chain employs TRBV29-1 and TRBJ2-1; 12 positions match TRBD2. Germline assignment: CDR1 SQVTM and CDR2 ANQGSEA. V was pared by 1 base and J by 12 bases, with 7 bases of the junction left unmatched. The CDR3 extends over 14 amino acids. CDR3 nucleotide sequence: TGCAGCGTTGAAGTCCTAGCGGGAGGGTGGGTGCAGTTCTTC. Encoded protein: CSVEVLAGGWVQFF.

Ten or more counts support this clonotype. The rearrangement links TRBV9 to TRBJ2-5; D gene unclear. The CDR3 spans 13 residues. Per germline, CDR1 SGDLS and CDR2 YYNGEE. The V end was cut by 2 bases, the J end by 5 bases, with 10 bases between. The CDR3 region is CASSVGSGETQYF. CDR3 in DNA: TGTGCCAGCAGCGTTGGATCCGGTGAGACCCAGTACTTC. Complete variable domain (other parts from reference TRBV9 and TRBJ2-5): DSGVTQTPKHLITATGQRVTLRCSPRSGDLSVYWYQQSLDQGLQFLIQYYNGEERAKGNILERFSAQQFPDLHSELNLSSLELGDSALYFCASSVGSGETQYFGPGTRLLVL.

The chain recombines TRBV7-2 with TRBJ2-1; possibly TRBD2 for D (6 bases). CDR1 SGHTA and CDR2 FQGNSA come from the germline V gene. The CDR3 contains 15 residues. Trimming removed 5 bases from V and 9 bases from J, with 20 bases in between. This CDR3 is CASSVGTFSTTEQFF. For the CDR3, the DNA is TGTGCCAGCAGCGTCGGGACTTTTTCAACCACTGAGCAGTTCTTC.

The rearrangement joins TRBV5-1 to TRBJ2-5; D might be TRBD1 or TRBD2, each matching 5 bases. The V end lost 3 bases, the J end lost 0 bases, and 18 bases lay between the germline ends. Per germline, CDR1 SGHRS and CDR2 YFSETQ. This CDR3 has 17 amino acids. In DNA form, the CDR3 reads TGCGCCAGCAGCTCAGAACCGACAGACTACTACCAAGAGACCCAGTACTTC. The encoded protein is CASSSEPTDYYQETQYF.

The sample holds a few counts of this clonotype. This chain links TRBV7-7 with TRBJ2-3; no reliable D call. The CDR3 is 14 amino acids. Germline CDR1 SSHAT, CDR2 FNYEAQ (reference sequence). V was trimmed by 1 base and J by 5 bases, leaving 10 bases between them. In DNA form, the CDR3 reads TGTGCCAGCAGCTTAGTAGGCGGTCAAGATACGCAGTATTTT. Translation: CASSLVGGQDTQYF. Combining the CDR3 with reference TRBV7-7 and TRBJ2-3 gives the whole variable domain GAGVSQSPRYKVTKRGQDVTLRCDPISSHATLYWYQQALGQGPEFLTYFNYEAQPDKSGLPSDRFSAERPEGSISTLTIQRTEQRDSAMYRCASSLVGGQDTQYFGPGTRLTVL.

This clonotype was recorded a few times. The chain couples TRBV29-1 to TRBJ2-3, with TRBD1 identical over 11 bases. Trimming at V came to 4 bases and at J to 6 bases, leaving 9 bases not matched to a gene. This CDR3 is built from 15 residues. The germline gives CDR1 SQVTM, CDR2 ANQGSEA. CDR3 bases: TGCAGCGTTGTGGGGACAGGGGGGGGATCCGATACGCAGTATTTT. Protein: CSVVGTGGGSDTQYF.

This chain links TRBV30 with TRBJ2-1; 13 bases are a match to TRBD2. The CDR3 contains 13 residues. Germline V gene sequence: CDR1 GTSNPN, CDR2 SVGIG (reference sequence). With V trimmed by 8 bases and J by 6 bases, 4 bases remained unmatched. The CDR3: CARGTSGTNEQFF. In nucleotides, the CDR3 is TGTGCCCGCGGGACTAGCGGGACCAATGAGCAGTTCTTC.

CDR3 sequence (DNA): TGCAGTGCCAAAAAGACAGGGGTTCTATACGAGCAGTACTTC. It specifies CSAKKTGVLYEQYF. The rearrangement joins TRBV20-1 to TRBJ2-5, with 8 bases that match TRBD1. With the DNA end fitting TRBJ2-7 better, the J assignment may be wrong. In germline, CDR1 is DFQATT, CDR2 SNEGSKA (reference sequence). The CDR3 covers 14 residues.

The V call is TRBV3-1, the J call TRBJ2-1; perhaps D is TRBD1 or TRBD2 (5 bases each). In germline, CDR1 is LGHDT, CDR2 YNNKEL (reference sequence). The CDR3 has 14 amino acids. Trimming removed 8 bases at V and 13 bases at J, with 24 bases between. The CDR3, as DNA: TGTGCCAGCGCTGGGGCGGTTGAGGGCCAGACCCAGTTCTTC. Encoded protein: CASAGAVEGQTQFF.

In this sample, this clonotype turned up a few times. J is TRBJ1-1 and V is TRBV11-2; D gene unclear. V lost 3 bases to trimming and J lost 5 bases, with 7 bases between them. Germline V gives CDR1 SGHAT, CDR2 FQNNGV. CDR3 size: 12 residues. The CDR3 spells CASSFVQTEAFF. Written as DNA, the CDR3 is TGTGCCAGCAGCTTCGTCCAAACTGAAGCTTTCTTT. Variable domain in full (rest from reference TRBV11-2 and TRBJ1-1): EAGVAQSPRYKIIEKRQSVAFWCNPISGHATLYWYQQILGQGPKLLIQFQNNGVVDDSQLPKDRFSAERLKGVDSTLKIQPAKLEDSAVYLCASSFVQTEAFFGQGTRLTVV.

This clonotype is a singleton in its sample. The chain recombines TRBV7-7 with TRBJ2-2; TRBD2 agrees at 13 bases. Trimming took 2 bases from V and 2 from J; bases not matched to a gene: 2. Germline V gene sequence: CDR1 SSHAT, CDR2 FNYEAQ (reference sequence). The CDR3 loop spans 17 amino acids. The CDR3 sequence is CASSLRGLAGNTGELFF. The DNA for the CDR3 is TGTGCCAGCAGCTTACGGGGACTAGCGGGAAACACCGGGGAGCTGTTTTTT. Full variable domain (rest looked up from reference TRBV7-7 and TRBJ2-2): GAGVSQSPRYKVTKRGQDVTLRCDPISSHATLYWYQQALGQGPEFLTYFNYEAQPDKSGLPSDRFSAERPEGSISTLTIQRTEQRDSAMYRCASSLRGLAGNTGELFFGEGSRLTVL.

The genes are TRBV20-1 and TRBJ2-7; 8 bases match TRBD1. V gave up 6 bases and J gave up 5 bases; unmatched junction bases: 15. CDR1 is DFQATT, CDR2 SNEGSKA, per germline (reference sequence). The CDR3 consists of 15 residues. CDR3 protein: CSAHGDRPWANEQYF. CDR3 bases: TGCAGTGCCCACGGGGACAGGCCCTGGGCGAACGAGCAGTACTTC.

The chain carries TRBV20-1 and TRBJ1-2; the match to TRBD1 covers 10 bases. The CDR3 is made up of 14 amino acids. CDR1 and CDR2 from the germline V gene are DFQATT and SNEGSKA (reference sequence). The junction had 7 bases not matched to a gene; V was cut back by 6 bases and J by 3 bases. The CDR3 loop is CSALGTGDYYGYTF. The CDR3 region has the DNA TGCAGTGCCCTCGGGACAGGGGACTACTATGGCTACACCTTC.

The chain joins TRBV13 to TRBJ1-1, with a tentative D call TRBD1 (5 bases). The germline gives CDR1 PRHDT, CDR2 FYEKMQ (reference sequence). Trimming took 4 bases from V and 0 from J, leaving 9 bases between them. CDR3 length: 14 residues. CDR3 sequence: CASSSRQMNTEAFF. The CDR3 bases are TGTGCCAGCAGCTCCCGACAGATGAACACTGAAGCTTTCTTT.

The chain couples TRBV7-2 to TRBJ1-5; D is possibly TRBD1 (5 bases). Germline loops: CDR1 SGHTA, CDR2 FQGNSA. Trimming took off 5 bases at V and 7 bases at J, with 15 bases between the two ends. The CDR3 spans 14 residues. CDR3 sequence reads: CASSRSGVGQPQHF. CDR3 in DNA: TGTGCCAGCAGCCGTTCGGGGGTCGGGCAGCCCCAGCATTTT.

The chain is built from TRBV7-9 and TRBJ2-3; no firm D call. CDR1 is SEHNR and CDR2 is FQNEAQ in the germline V gene (reference sequence). Deletions cut 1 base from V and 4 bases from J, with 15 bases between. This CDR3 comprises 16 residues. CDR3 DNA sequence: TGTGCCAGCAGCTTAGTGCTCGGGCGTATGGCAGATACGCAGTATTTT. This translates into CASSLVLGRMADTQYF.

There are a few counts of this clonotype. The rearrangement uses TRBV20-1 and TRBJ2-7, with 7 positions matching TRBD2. The germline V gene has CDR1 DFQATT and CDR2 SNEGSKA (reference sequence). V was pared by 0 bases and J by 2 bases, with 10 bases of the junction left unmatched. This CDR3 is built from 16 residues. This chain's CDR3 is CSARDQAASGPYEQYF. The DNA of the CDR3 is TGCAGTGCTAGAGATCAGGCGGCTAGCGGCCCCTACGAGCAGTACTTC.

V usage is TRBV6-2 or TRBV6-3 and J usage is TRBJ2-1, with 12 positions matching TRBD2. The DNA matches TRBJ2-7 better at its end, which makes the J call doubtful. Germline V gene lookup returns CDR1 MNHEY and CDR2 SVGEGT. The CDR3 length is 16 residues. CDR3 nucleotide sequence: TGTGCCAGCAGCGTAAGACTAGCGGGAGTGTACAATGAGCAGTACTTC. Residues: CASSVRLAGVYNEQYF.

J is TRBJ1-4 and V is TRBV15; D is uncertain. CDR1 is LNHNV and CDR2 is YYDKDF in the germline V gene (reference sequence). The CDR3 sequence is 14 residues long. V gave up 1 base and J gave up 8 bases, with 11 bases separating them. The CDR3 coding sequence is TGTGCCACCAGCAGAGCCTCGGACGGGGAAAAACTGTTTTTT. Its protein is CATSRASDGEKLFF.

This clonotype was counted only a few times. The chain combines TRBV20-1 with TRBJ2-5; the D is unclear. This CDR3 comprises 11 residues. The V gene lost 3 bases and the J gene lost 2 bases, with 4 bases spanning the gap. Germline V lookup: CDR1 DFQATT, CDR2 SNEGSKA (reference sequence). CDR3: CSARLQETQYF. The CDR3 coding sequence is TGCAGTGCTAGGTTACAAGAGACCCAGTACTTC.

This clonotype was counted ten times or more. The chain is built from TRBV20-1 and TRBJ2-7; tentatively, D is TRBD2 (6 bases). V was clipped by 0 bases and J by 2 bases, with 11 bases between them. The CDR3 spans 14 residues. Germline CDR1 is DFQATT and CDR2 is SNEGSKA (reference sequence). CDR3 in DNA: TGCAGTGCTAGAGATCCTAGCGCAACCTACGAGCAGTACTTC. Amino acid sequence: CSARDPSATYEQYF.